These 23 T cell receptor beta chains were all obtained from the same sample, sequenced in a study of shared clonotypes between healthy human individuals. CD45RO-negative cells were positively selected for CCR7, leaving out terminally differentiated effector memory CD45RA+ cells. Only in-frame clones appear in the TCRdb table, and some are missing; sequencing was by immunoSEQ multiplex PCR. Among more than 2 million clones listed, about 95% were seen once. The sequenced material came from naive CD8+ T cells sorted from blood. Receptors were obtained from a man between 18 and 29 years old in good health.

This chain connects TRBV5-1 to TRBJ2-3; 10 bases map to TRBD2. With V trimmed by 0 bases and J by 4 bases, 8 bases remained unmatched. Germline loops: CDR1 SGHRS, CDR2 YFSETQ. This CDR3 comprises 17 residues. CDR3 residues: CASSLARLAGVPDTQYF. The DNA for the CDR3 is TGCGCCAGCAGCTTGGCCAGGCTAGCGGGAGTCCCAGATACGCAGTATTTT.

J is TRBJ1-4 and V is TRBV5-1; TRBD1 is a possible D gene (5 bases). Germline CDR1 reads SGHRS; CDR2 reads YFSETQ. CDR3 size: 20 residues. V was cut by 0 bases and J by 4 bases, with 25 bases left in between. CDR3 coding DNA: TGCGCCAGCAGCTTGGTGTTACCGGGACGGCCCGTTAAAGGTAATGAAAAACTGTTTTTT. It translates to CASSLVLPGRPVKGNEKLFF.

V is TRBV19 and J is TRBJ1-2; D may be TRBD1 (5 bases). CDR1 and CDR2 (germline): LNHDA, SQIVND (reference sequence). CDR3 length equals 12 residues. Trimming pared 7 bases from V and 8 bases from J, leaving 14 bases between. The DNA for the CDR3 is TGTGCCAGTACGAACGGGGGGTTGGGCTACACCTTC. This sequence encodes CASTNGGLGYTF.

This clone was observed a few times. The V gene is TRBV5-8, the J gene TRBJ2-1; 13 bases are shared with TRBD2. The CDR3 has 15 residues. Unmatched junction bases numbered 7, after V lost 4 bases and J lost 9 bases. Germline-derived CDR1 and CDR2 are SGHTS and YDEGEE. The CDR3 region is CASSTGLAGFGEQFF. The DNA of the CDR3 is TGTGCCAGCAGCACGGGACTAGCGGGATTCGGTGAGCAGTTCTTC.

V is TRBV10-2 and J is TRBJ1-1; the D is unclear. The V end was cut by 6 bases, the J end by 4 bases, with 12 bases between. This CDR3 is built from 13 residues. Germline-derived CDR1 and CDR2 are WSHSY and SAAADI. The CDR3 reads CASSQMVGTEAFF. CDR3 nucleotides: TGCGCCAGCAGCCAGATGGTCGGCACTGAAGCTTTCTTT.

This rearrangement joins TRBV4-1 to TRBJ2-1; 11 bases agree with TRBD2. Unmatched junction bases numbered 8, after V lost 0 bases and J lost 7 bases. The CDR3 totals 17 residues. Germline-derived CDR1 and CDR2 are MGHRA and YSYEKL. The CDR3 sequence: CASSQDPLAGEGNEQFF. CDR3 nucleotides: TGCGCCAGCAGCCAAGACCCACTAGCGGGAGAAGGTAATGAGCAGTTCTTC.

This chain links TRBV27 with TRBJ1-5, with 9 nucleotides matching TRBD1. CDR3 size: 15 residues. J lost 6 bases, V lost 2 bases, and 5 bases had no gene match. The germline gives CDR1 MNHEY, CDR2 SMNVEV (reference sequence). The CDR3 DNA reads as TGTGCCAGCAGTTTAAGGACAGGGGTCTCTCAGCCCCAGCATTTT. The encoded protein is CASSLRTGVSQPQHF.

The chain carries TRBV27 and TRBJ2-5; perhaps TRBD2 as D (5 bases). V shed 3 bases and J shed 5 bases, with 13 bases lying between them. Germline CDR1 reads MNHEY; CDR2 reads SMNVEV (reference sequence). This CDR3 region has 14 residues. The CDR3 nucleotides are TGTGCCAGCAGTTTCGGGCGAGGGTGGGAGACCCAGTACTTC. It codes for CASSFGRGWETQYF.

The chain links TRBV5-4 to TRBJ1-3; D is possibly TRBD1 (5 bases). CDR1 is SGHNT, CDR2 YYREEE, per germline (reference sequence). This CDR3 is 19 amino acids long. V dropped 0 bases and J dropped 0 bases, with 19 bases sitting between them. CDR3 amino acids: CASSLAGIGEPNSGNTIYF. The CDR3 DNA is TGTGCCAGCAGCTTGGCAGGGATAGGGGAACCAAACTCTGGAAACACCATATATTTT.

The chain recombines TRBV11-3 with TRBJ2-5; D is uncertain. The CDR3 has 11 amino acids. The V end lost 0 bases, the J end lost 10 bases, and 6 bases lay between the germline ends. Germline CDR1 SGHNT, CDR2 YENEEA. The DNA for the CDR3 is TGTGCCAGCAGCTTAGATGGGAACCAGTACTTC. As protein: CASSLDGNQYF.

The chain recombines TRBV27 with TRBJ2-4; D is unresolved. Trimming took off 5 bases at V and 0 bases at J, with 11 bases between the two ends. The CDR3 spans 15 residues. Germline CDR1 reads MNHEY; CDR2 reads SMNVEV (reference sequence). CDR3 sequence: CASSPRGVAKNIQYF. The CDR3 DNA sequence: TGTGCCAGCAGTCCCCGCGGTGTAGCCAAAAACATTCAGTACTTC.

The CDR3 coding sequence is TGCGCCAGCAGCCAAGATACTATAATAGAATCGGGGAATTCACCCCTCCACTTT. Protein sequence: CASSQDTIIESGNSPLHF. The chain combines TRBV4-3 with TRBJ1-6; D not resolved. CDR1 is LGHNA, CDR2 YSLEER, per germline. The germline V and J ends were trimmed by 0 bases and 7 bases, with 19 bases remaining between them. The CDR3 spans 18 residues.

The gene calls are TRBV11-3 and TRBJ2-3; 8 bases map to TRBD1. The CDR3 spans 14 residues. CDR1 is SGHNT and CDR2 is YENEEA in the germline V gene. Unmatched junction bases numbered 4, after V lost 4 bases and J lost 4 bases. CDR3 amino acids: CASSSGQAADTQYF. CDR3 in DNA: TGTGCCAGCAGCTCGGGACAGGCTGCAGATACGCAGTATTTT.

V is TRBV30 and J is TRBJ1-6, with D perhaps matching TRBD1 (5 bases). Deletions cut 2 bases from V and 15 bases from J, with 14 bases between. The germline V gene encodes CDR1 GTSNPN and CDR2 SVGIG (reference sequence). CDR3 length equals 12 residues. The CDR3 DNA is TGTGCCTGGAGTACGGGGGACCCCTACCTCCACTTT. Translating gives CAWSTGDPYLHF. The whole variable domain, remainder taken from reference TRBV30 and TRBJ1-6, is SQTIHQWPATLVQPVGSPLSLECTVEGTSNPNLYWYRQAAGRGLQLLFYSVGIGQISSEVPQNLSASRPQDRQFILSSKKLLLSDSGFYLCAWSTGDPYLHFGNGTRLTVT.

DNA for the CDR3: TGTGCCAGCAGCTCGGACGGCATAAATCAGCCCCAGCATTTT. Translating gives CASSSDGINQPQHF. The chain uses TRBV5-8 and TRBJ1-5; no reliable D call. The CDR3 totals 14 residues. Trimming left V 3 bases short and J 4 bases short, with 11 bases between. CDR1 and CDR2 (germline): SGHTS, YDEGEE.

This chain connects TRBV7-8 to TRBJ2-5, with D tentatively TRBD2 (5 bases). V lost 7 bases and J 4 bases, leaving 13 bases between the germline ends. CDR3 size: 13 residues. Germline-derived CDR1 and CDR2 are SGHVS and FQNEAQ. The CDR3 region has the DNA TGTGCCAGCACCCGGGGTCCGCGAGAGACCCAGTACTTC. This gives the protein CASTRGPRETQYF.

With regard to this clone: Distinct nucleotide sequences in the sample also encode this CDR3. This chain uses TRBV9 with TRBJ2-7; the match to TRBD2 covers 8 bases. The CDR3 is 14 amino acids. The V gene's germline CDR1 is SGDLS and CDR2 YYNGEE. V shed 0 bases and J 3 bases; nucleotides not matched to a gene: 2. CDR3 bases: TGTGCCAGCAGCGTAGGGAGCGGGGGCTACGAGCAGTACTTC. This gives the protein CASSVGSGGYEQYF.

The chain is built from TRBV7-9 and TRBJ1-1; 8 bases match TRBD1. Germline lookup yields CDR1 SEHNR and CDR2 FQNEAQ (reference sequence). The CDR3 spans 15 residues. The V segment lost 5 bases and the J segment 1 base; nucleotides outside the gene matches: 6. Here the CDR3 reads CASSAATGENTEAFF. The CDR3 nucleotides read TGTGCCAGCAGCGCGGCGACAGGGGAGAACACTGAAGCTTTCTTT.

This sequence joins TRBV4-1 and TRBJ1-6; D remains unclear. The V gene's germline CDR1 is MGHRA and CDR2 YSYEKL. The CDR3 sequence is 12 residues long. Trimming removed 4 bases at V and 13 bases at J, with 11 bases between. The CDR3 DNA is TGCGCCAGCAGCCTCCTCGGACGGCCCCTCCACTTT. Amino acid sequence: CASSLLGRPLHF.

The V gene is TRBV5-4, the J gene TRBJ2-3; 9 bases line up with TRBD2. CDR1 is SGHNT, CDR2 YYREEE, per germline (reference sequence). Trimming cost V 0 bases and J 2 bases; bases outside gene matches: 7. The CDR3 contains 17 residues. CDR3 nucleotide sequence: TGTGCCAGCAGCTTGGTGCCAGCGGGGGGAGTCACAGATACGCAGTATTTT. Translating it yields CASSLVPAGGVTDTQYF.

Regarding this clone: This sample also contains other DNA sequences that code for the same CDR3. The chain employs TRBV6-6 and TRBJ1-1; TRBD1 aligns across 8 bases. V trimming: 5 bases; J trimming: 0 bases; junction bases outside the gene matches: 2. The CDR3 length is 14 residues. Per germline, CDR1 MNHNY and CDR2 SVGAGI (reference sequence). CDR3 protein: CASSPDRVNTEAFF. In DNA, the CDR3 is TGTGCCAGCAGTCCGGACAGGGTGAACACTGAAGCTTTCTTT.

J is TRBJ2-7 and V is TRBV15; TRBD2 aligns across 7 bases. V lost 7 bases and J lost 4; bases outside the gene matches: 13. The CDR3 extends over 15 amino acids. The germline gives CDR1 LNHNV, CDR2 YYDKDF (reference sequence). CDR3 amino acids: CATKKREGEPYEQYF. The CDR3 region has the DNA TGTGCCACCAAAAAGCGGGAAGGGGAACCGTACGAGCAGTACTTC.

This clone appeared once. V is TRBV27 and J is TRBJ2-1; the match to TRBD1 covers 8 bases. Trimming removed 2 bases from V and 7 bases from J; junction bases left unmatched: 10. Germline V gene data show CDR1 as MNHEY and CDR2 as SMNVEV (reference sequence). The CDR3 runs to 16 residues. CDR3 in DNA: TGTGCCAGCAGTTTAAGCCAAAGGCAGGGGGCAAATGAGCAGTTCTTC. It encodes CASSLSQRQGANEQFF.